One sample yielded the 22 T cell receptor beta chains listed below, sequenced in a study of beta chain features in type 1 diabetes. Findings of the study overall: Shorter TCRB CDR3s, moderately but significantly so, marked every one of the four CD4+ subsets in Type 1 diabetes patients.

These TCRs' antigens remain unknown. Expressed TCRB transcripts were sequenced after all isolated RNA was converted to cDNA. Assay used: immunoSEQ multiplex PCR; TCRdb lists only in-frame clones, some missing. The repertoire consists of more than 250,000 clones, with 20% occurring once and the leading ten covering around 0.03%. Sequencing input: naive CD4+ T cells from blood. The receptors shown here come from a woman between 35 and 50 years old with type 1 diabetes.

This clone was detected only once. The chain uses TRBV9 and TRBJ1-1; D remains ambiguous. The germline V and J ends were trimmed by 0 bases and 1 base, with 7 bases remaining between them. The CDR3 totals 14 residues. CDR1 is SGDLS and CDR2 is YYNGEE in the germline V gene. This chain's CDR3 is CASSVVSQNTEAFF. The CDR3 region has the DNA TGTGCCAGCAGCGTAGTTTCACAGAACACTGAAGCTTTCTTT.

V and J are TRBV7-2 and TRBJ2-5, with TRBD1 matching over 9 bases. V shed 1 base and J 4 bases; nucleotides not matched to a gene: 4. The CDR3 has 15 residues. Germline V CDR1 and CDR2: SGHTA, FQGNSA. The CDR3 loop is CASSLGTGEGETQYF. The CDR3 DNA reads TGTGCCAGCAGCTTAGGGACAGGGGAGGGAGAGACCCAGTACTTC.

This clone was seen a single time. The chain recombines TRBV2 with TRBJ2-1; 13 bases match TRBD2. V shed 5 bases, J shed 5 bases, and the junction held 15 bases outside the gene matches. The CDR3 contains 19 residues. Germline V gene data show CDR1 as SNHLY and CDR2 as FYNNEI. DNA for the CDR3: TGTGCCAGCAGTCGGCCCATATGGATGGGGACTAGCGGGGACAATGAGCAGTTCTTC. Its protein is CASSRPIWMGTSGDNEQFF. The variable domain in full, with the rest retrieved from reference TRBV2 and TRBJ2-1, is EPEVTQTPSHQVTQMGQEVILRCVPISNHLYFYWYRQILGQKVEFLVSFYNNEISEKSEIFDDQFSVERPDGSNFTLKIRSTKLEDSAMYFCASSRPIWMGTSGDNEQFFGPGTRLTVL.

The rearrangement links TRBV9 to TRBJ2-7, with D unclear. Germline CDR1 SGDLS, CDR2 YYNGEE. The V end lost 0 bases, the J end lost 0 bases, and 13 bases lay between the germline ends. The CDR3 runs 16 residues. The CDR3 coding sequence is TGTGCCAGCAGCGTAGGTCCGGAGCTGAGCTCCTACGAGCAGTACTTC. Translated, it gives CASSVGPELSSYEQYF.

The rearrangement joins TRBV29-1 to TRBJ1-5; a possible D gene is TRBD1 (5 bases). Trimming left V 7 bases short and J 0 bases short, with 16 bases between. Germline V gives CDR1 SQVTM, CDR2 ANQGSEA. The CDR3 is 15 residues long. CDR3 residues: CSASVGQNSNQPQHF. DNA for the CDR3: TGCAGCGCCTCTGTGGGGCAAAATAGCAATCAGCCCCAGCATTTT.

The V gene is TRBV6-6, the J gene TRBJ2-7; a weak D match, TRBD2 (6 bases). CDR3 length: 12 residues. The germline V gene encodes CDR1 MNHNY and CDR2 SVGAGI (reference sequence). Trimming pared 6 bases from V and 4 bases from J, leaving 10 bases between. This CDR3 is CASRSGTYEQYF. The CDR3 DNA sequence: TGTGCCAGCAGATCCGGGACTTACGAGCAGTACTTC.

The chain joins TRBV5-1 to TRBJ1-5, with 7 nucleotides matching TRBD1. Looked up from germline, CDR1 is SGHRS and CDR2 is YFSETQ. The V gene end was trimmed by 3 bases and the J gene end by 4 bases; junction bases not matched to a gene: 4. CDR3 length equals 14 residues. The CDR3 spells CASSSGDRNQPQHF. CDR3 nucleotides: TGCGCCAGCAGCTCTGGGGACAGAAATCAGCCCCAGCATTTT.

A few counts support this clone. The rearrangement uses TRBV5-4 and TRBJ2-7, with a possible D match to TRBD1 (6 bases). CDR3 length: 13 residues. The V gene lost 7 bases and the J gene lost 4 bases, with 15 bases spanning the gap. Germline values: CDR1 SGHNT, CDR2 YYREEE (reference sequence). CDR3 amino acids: CASRRQDAYEQYF. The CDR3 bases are TGTGCCAGCCGTAGACAGGATGCGTACGAGCAGTACTTC.

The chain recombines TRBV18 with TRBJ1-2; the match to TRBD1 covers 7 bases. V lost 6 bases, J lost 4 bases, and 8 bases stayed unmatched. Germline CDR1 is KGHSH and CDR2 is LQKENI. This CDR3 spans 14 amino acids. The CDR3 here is CASSPPGQPYGYTF. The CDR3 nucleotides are TGTGCCAGCTCTCCTCCGGGACAGCCCTATGGCTACACCTTC.

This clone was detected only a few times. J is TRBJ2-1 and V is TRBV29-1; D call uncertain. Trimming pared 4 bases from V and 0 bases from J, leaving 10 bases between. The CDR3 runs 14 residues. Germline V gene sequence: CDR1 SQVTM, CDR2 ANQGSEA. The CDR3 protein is CSVAGESSYNEQFF. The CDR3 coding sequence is TGCAGCGTTGCAGGCGAGAGCTCCTACAATGAGCAGTTCTTC.

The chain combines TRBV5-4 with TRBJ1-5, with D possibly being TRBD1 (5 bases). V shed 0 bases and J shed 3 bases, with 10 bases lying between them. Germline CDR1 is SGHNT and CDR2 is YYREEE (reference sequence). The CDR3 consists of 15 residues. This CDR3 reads CASSLGGHLNQPQHF. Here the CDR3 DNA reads TGTGCCAGCAGCTTGGGCGGACACCTCAATCAGCCCCAGCATTTT.

The CDR3 spells CASSLMAGGATDTQYF. The CDR3 bases are TGTGCCAGCAGCTTAATGGCAGGGGGCGCGACAGATACGCAGTATTTT. J is TRBJ2-3 and V is TRBV7-3; 8 bases line up with TRBD1. The CDR3 is 16 residues long. CDR1 is SGHTA and CDR2 is FQGTGA in the germline V gene. Trimming cost V 1 base and J 3 bases; bases outside gene matches: 6.

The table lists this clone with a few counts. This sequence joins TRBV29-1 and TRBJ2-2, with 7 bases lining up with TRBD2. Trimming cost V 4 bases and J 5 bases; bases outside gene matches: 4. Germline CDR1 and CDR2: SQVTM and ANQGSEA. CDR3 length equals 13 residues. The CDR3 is CSVGRGETGELFF. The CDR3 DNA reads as TGCAGCGTTGGTCGGGGGGAAACCGGGGAGCTGTTTTTT.

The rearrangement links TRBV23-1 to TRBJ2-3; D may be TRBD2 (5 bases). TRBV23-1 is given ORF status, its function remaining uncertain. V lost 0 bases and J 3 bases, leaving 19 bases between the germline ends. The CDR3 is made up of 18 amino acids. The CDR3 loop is CASSQSGIATSGTDTQYF. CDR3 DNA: TGCGCCAGCAGTCAATCAGGTATCGCCACTTCGGGAACAGATACGCAGTATTTT.

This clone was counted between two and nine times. The CDR3: CSVWAGQETQYF. CDR3 in DNA: TGCAGCGTTTGGGCAGGGCAAGAGACCCAGTACTTC. The J gene is TRBJ2-5, the V gene TRBV29-1, with D tentatively TRBD1 (5 bases). The length of the CDR3 is 12 residues. Germline CDR1 is SQVTM and CDR2 is ANQGSEA. Trimming took off 5 bases at V and 2 bases at J, with 9 bases between the two ends.

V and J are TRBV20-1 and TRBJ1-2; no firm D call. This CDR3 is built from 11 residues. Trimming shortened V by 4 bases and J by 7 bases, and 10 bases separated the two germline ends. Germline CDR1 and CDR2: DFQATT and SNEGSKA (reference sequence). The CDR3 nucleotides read TGCAGTGCTATCAAAGAGCCTGGCTACACCTTC. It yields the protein CSAIKEPGYTF.

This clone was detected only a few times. The DNA for the CDR3 is TGTGCCAGCAGCTCAACAGGGCGCCAGGACGAGCAGTACTTC. Translation: CASSSTGRQDEQYF. This sequence joins TRBV11-3 and TRBJ2-7; D possibly corresponds to TRBD1 (6 bases). This CDR3 is 14 amino acids long. V was cut by 4 bases and J by 5 bases, with 15 bases left in between. Germline loops: CDR1 SGHNT, CDR2 YENEEA. The entire variable domain, with the rest obtained from reference TRBV11-3 and TRBJ2-7, is as follows: EAGVVQSPRYKIIEKKQPVAFWCNPISGHNTLYWYLQNLGQGPELLIRYENEEAVDDSQLPKDRFSAERLKGVDSTLKIQPAELGDSAVYLCASSSTGRQDEQYFGPGTRLTVT.

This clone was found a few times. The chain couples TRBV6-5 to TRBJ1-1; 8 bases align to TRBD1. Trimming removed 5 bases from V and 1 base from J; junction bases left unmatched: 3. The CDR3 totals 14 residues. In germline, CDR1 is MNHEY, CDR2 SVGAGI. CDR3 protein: CASSTGQGNTEAFF. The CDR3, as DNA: TGTGCCAGCAGTACTGGACAGGGGAACACTGAAGCTTTCTTT.

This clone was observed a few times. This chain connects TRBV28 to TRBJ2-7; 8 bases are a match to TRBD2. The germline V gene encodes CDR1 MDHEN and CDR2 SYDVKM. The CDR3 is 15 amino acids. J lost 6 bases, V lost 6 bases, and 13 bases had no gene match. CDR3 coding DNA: TGTGCCAGCAGCCATGGCTCTAGCGGGCGTCTCGAGCAGTACTTC. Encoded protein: CASSHGSSGRLEQYF.

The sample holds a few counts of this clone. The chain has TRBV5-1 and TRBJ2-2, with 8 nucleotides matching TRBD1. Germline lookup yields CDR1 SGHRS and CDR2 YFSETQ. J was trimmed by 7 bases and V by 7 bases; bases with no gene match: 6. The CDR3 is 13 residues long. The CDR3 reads CASRTGLSGELFF. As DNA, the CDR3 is TGCGCCAGCCGGACAGGGTTGAGCGGGGAGCTGTTTTTT.

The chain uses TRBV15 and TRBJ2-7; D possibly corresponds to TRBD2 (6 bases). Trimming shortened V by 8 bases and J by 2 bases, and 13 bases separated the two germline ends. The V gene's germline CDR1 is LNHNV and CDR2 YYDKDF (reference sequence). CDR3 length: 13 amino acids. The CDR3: CATSTSPTYEQYF. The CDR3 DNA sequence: TGTGCCACCTCCACTAGCCCAACCTACGAGCAGTACTTC.

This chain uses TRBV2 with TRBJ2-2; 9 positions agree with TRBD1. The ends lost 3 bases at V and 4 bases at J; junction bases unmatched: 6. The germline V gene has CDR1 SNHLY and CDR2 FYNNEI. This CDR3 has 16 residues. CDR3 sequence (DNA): TGTGCCAGCAGTGAGGGGACAGGGCGGGGCACCGGGGAGCTGTTTTTT. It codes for CASSEGTGRGTGELFF.